This TCR beta chain was profiled in a study of cytomegalovirus exposure and HLA in healthy donors. The length of the CDR3 is 14 residues. Per germline, CDR1 LNHDA and CDR2 SQIVND (reference sequence). V lost 5 bases and J lost 12, with 19 bases in between. Study-wide findings and caveats: Later on, analysis showed that most CMV-associated TCR beta chains appeared to be HLA-restricted. There were a few CMV-associated chains whose specificity for CMV antigens was confirmed in vitro.

This clone is a singleton in its sample. Antigen specificity is unknown. The PCR contained 60 Vbeta and 13 Jbeta primers. The assay was immunoSEQ multiplex PCR, and TCRdb's table has in-frame clones only and misses some. The table includes some 69,000 clones, roughly 80% detected once. The specimen sequenced was PBMCs. The receptor was isolated from a woman aged 25 to 39 in good health and CMV-seronegative. The chain carries TRBV19 and TRBJ1-4; no firm D call. The CDR3 nucleotides are TGTGCCAGTAGTGTCGCCGGGAGCGTGGATCAACTGTTTTTT. Protein: CASSVAGSVDQLFF.